The sequence of this T cell receptor (beta chain) was determined in a study of cytomegalovirus exposure and HLA in healthy donors. Points from the study as a whole: Sequencing depth across donors, presence/absence analyses assumed, was roughly uniform.

V lost 9 bases to trimming and J lost 2 bases, with 13 bases between them. CDR1 LNHDA and CDR2 SQIVND come from the germline V gene (reference sequence). CDR3 length: 14 amino acids. Amplification used 60 Vbeta primers and 13 Jbeta primers. TCRdb's copy holds only in-frame clones and misses some; the assay was immunoSEQ multiplex PCR. The sample contains 95,000 to 150,000 clones, about three quarters of which appear only once. Regarding this clone: Its target is unknown.

Specimen: PBMCs. This chain connects TRBV19 to TRBJ1-4; perhaps TRBD1 as D (5 bases). The receptor was derived from a woman in her sixties or seventies in good health and CMV-seropositive. CDR3 in DNA: TGTGCCAGCGCCTCAGGGTCGACTAATGAAAAACTGTTTTTT. Encoded protein: CASASGSTNEKLFF.